This TCR beta chain derives from a study of T-cell reconstitution after alpha-beta-depleted transplantation in children. Study-wide points: Reportedly, alpha-beta T cells present about two months post-transplant originated from several hundred expanded clones of graft origin. Hyperexpanded clones declined; after one year, newly produced T cells mostly supplied diversity. Surviving recipient T cells and thymic progenitors accounted for the high day-60 TCRbeta diversity observed in some patients.

Unique molecular identifiers featured in how the TCRbeta library was prepared. TCRdb passed the PCR reads through MiXCR, listing each CDR3 protein once. The repertoire holds fewer than 40,000 distinct CDR3 sequences, with 5.5% to 7% as singletons. This CDR3 has 14 amino acids. V gave up 3 bases and J gave up 3 bases, with 12 bases separating them. Germline V gene data show CDR1 as MNHEY and CDR2 as SMNVEV (reference sequence). This clonotype was observed at least ten times. The antigen remains undetermined. The TCR was taken from a child under three years old who had a stem cell transplant for acute myeloid leukemia, so the T cells may come from the graft donor. The chain couples TRBV27 to TRBJ2-7; no clear D. This material consisted of peripheral blood, taken 60 days after TCRalphabeta/CD19-depleted stem cell transplant. DNA for the CDR3: TGTGCCAGCAGTTTGAGCAGGAGTCGCTACGAGCAGTACTTC. Its translation: CASSLSRSRYEQYF.